These 19 T cell receptor beta chains were sequenced from one sample in a study of shared clonotypes between healthy human individuals. Assay: immunoSEQ multiplex PCR; the TCRdb copy retains only in-frame clones and omits some. The top ten hold around 1.7% of the sample, which has nearly 750,000 clones, roughly 72% seen once. Sequencing was carried out using memory CD4+ T cells sorted from blood. Indicated subset: CD45RA-negative fraction. The source of these receptors is a woman aged 30 to 39 in good health.

V usage is TRBV27 and J usage is TRBJ2-7; D might be TRBD1 or TRBD2, each matching 5 bases. V was clipped by 1 base and J by 9 bases, with 16 bases between them. Germline CDR1 is MNHEY and CDR2 is SMNVEV (reference sequence). The length of the CDR3 is 14 residues. CDR3 in amino acids: CASSLFGQGAVQYF. The CDR3 coding sequence is TGTGCCAGCAGTTTATTTGGTCAGGGAGCCGTGCAGTACTTC.

J is TRBJ1-6 and V is TRBV11-2; tentatively, D is TRBD1 (5 bases). The CDR3 length is 14 residues. Per the germline V gene, CDR1 is SGHAT and CDR2 is FQNNGV. The V and J ends lost 5 bases and 9 bases respectively, with 14 bases between them. CDR3 sequence reads: CASSVQGFGSPLHF. The CDR3 region has the DNA TGTGCCAGCAGCGTCCAGGGTTTTGGTTCACCCCTCCACTTT.

This clone was found a few times. The chain combines TRBV7-9 with TRBJ1-1; 7 nucleotides agree with TRBD1. The V gene end was trimmed by 5 bases and the J gene end by 5 bases; junction bases not matched to a gene: 14. CDR3 length: 16 amino acids. CDR1 is SEHNR, CDR2 FQNEAQ, per germline (reference sequence). The CDR3 spells CASSPAIAGGRTEAFF. CDR3 DNA: TGTGCCAGCAGCCCAGCCATAGCAGGGGGAAGAACTGAAGCTTTCTTT.

J is TRBJ1-4 and V is TRBV5-1; 8 positions agree with TRBD1. With V trimmed by 1 base and J by 8 bases, 7 bases remained unmatched. Germline values: CDR1 SGHRS, CDR2 YFSETQ. This CDR3 region has 15 residues. The CDR3 spells CASSLFRGREEKLFF. The CDR3 DNA reads TGCGCCAGCAGCTTGTTCAGGGGGCGGGAGGAAAAACTGTTTTTT. Based on the CDR3 plus reference TRBV5-1 and TRBJ1-4, the full variable domain is KAGVTQTPRYLIKTRGQQVTLSCSPISGHRSVSWYQQTPGQGLQFLFEYFSETQRNKGNFPGRFSGRQFSNSRSEMNVSTLELGDSALYLCASSLFRGREEKLFFGSGTQLSVL.

In nucleotides, the CDR3 is TGTGCCAGCCGCCACGACAGGGTGGCCGAGCAGTACTTC. Translating it yields CASRHDRVAEQYF. The chain carries TRBV11-2 and TRBJ2-7, with 7 bases lining up with TRBD1. Germline CDR1 reads SGHAT; CDR2 reads FQNNGV. The J segment lost 6 bases and the V segment lost 8 bases, leaving 10 bases of the junction unmatched. CDR3 length: 13 amino acids. The full variable domain, its missing parts supplied by reference TRBV11-2 and TRBJ2-7, is EAGVAQSPRYKIIEKRQSVAFWCNPISGHATLYWYQQILGQGPKLLIQFQNNGVVDDSQLPKDRFSAERLKGVDSTLKIQPAKLEDSAVYLCASRHDRVAEQYFGPGTRLTVT.

The gene calls are TRBV7-9 and TRBJ2-1, with TRBD2 matching over 8 bases. Germline CDR1 SEHNR, CDR2 FQNEAQ (reference sequence). V lost 2 bases and J lost 4; bases outside the gene matches: 4. The CDR3 length is 15 residues. CDR3 amino acids: CASSLYTGGYNEQFF. In DNA, the CDR3 is TGTGCCAGCAGCTTATATACGGGAGGGTACAATGAGCAGTTCTTC.

This clone was seen more than once but under ten times. This chain joins TRBV28 and TRBJ2-3, with D unclear. The CDR3 runs to 16 residues. Germline V gene sequence: CDR1 MDHEN, CDR2 SYDVKM. Trimming shortened V by 5 bases and J by 2 bases, and 17 bases separated the two germline ends. In DNA, the CDR3 is TGTGCCAGCAGTCCCAACATAGGTCGCAACACAGATACGCAGTATTTT. It is translated as CASSPNIGRNTDTQYF.

The rearrangement links TRBV7-8 to TRBJ2-7, with 7 nucleotides matching TRBD2. The CDR3 totals 15 residues. Trimming cost V 3 bases and J 8 bases; bases outside gene matches: 13. Germline loops: CDR1 SGHVS, CDR2 FQNEAQ. The CDR3 DNA follows: TGTGCCAGCAGCTTCGGGGGGACGACCTCTACGAAGCAGTACTTC. This codes for CASSFGGTTSTKQYF. The whole variable domain, filled in from reference TRBV7-8 and TRBJ2-7, reads GAGVSQSPRYKVAKRGQDVALRCDPISGHVSLFWYQQALGQGPEFLTYFQNEAQLDKSGLPSDRFFAERPEGSVSTLKIQRTQQEDSAVYLCASSFGGTTSTKQYFGPGTRLTVT.

The gene calls are TRBV23-1 and TRBJ2-7; the match to TRBD1 covers 9 bases. TRBV23-1 counts as an open reading frame of uncertain function. The V and J ends lost 7 bases and 4 bases, in that order; junction bases with no gene match: 11. There are 15 residues in the CDR3. In DNA, the CDR3 is TGCGCCAGCACAGCCCCGGGACAGGGTAGTTACGAGCAGTACTTC. Its protein is CASTAPGQGSYEQYF.

The genes are TRBV5-5 and TRBJ2-7, with D tentatively TRBD1 (5 bases). The CDR3 runs to 14 residues. CDR1 and CDR2 from the germline V gene are SGHKS and YYEKEE (reference sequence). V was pared by 6 bases and J by 1 base, with 14 bases between. Here the CDR3 reads CASNRWGPSYEQYF. The CDR3 DNA sequence: TGTGCCAGCAACCGGTGGGGCCCTTCCTACGAGCAGTACTTC. The full variable domain, in which reference TRBV5-5 and TRBJ2-7 provide the parts outside the CDR3, is DAGVTQSPTHLIKTRGQQVTLRCSPISGHKSVSWYQQVLGQGPQFIFQYYEKEERGRGNFPDRFSARQFPNYSSELNVNALLLGDSALYLCASNRWGPSYEQYFGPGTRLTVT.

The chain is built from TRBV5-1 and TRBJ2-3; D is unresolved. Germline V CDR1 and CDR2: SGHRS, YFSETQ. The V gene lost 4 bases and the J gene lost 3 bases, with 12 bases spanning the gap. This CDR3 region has 14 residues. The CDR3 nucleotides are TGCGCCAGCAGCCCAGGTAGTACGACAGATACGCAGTATTTT. Translating it yields CASSPGSTTDTQYF.

V usage is TRBV28 and J usage is TRBJ1-1; D gene unclear. This CDR3 comprises 15 residues. Trimming left V 5 bases short and J 0 bases short, with 13 bases between. Germline V gene sequence: CDR1 MDHEN, CDR2 SYDVKM. The CDR3 sequence is CASSPQEKMNTEAFF. CDR3 bases: TGTGCCAGCAGTCCACAAGAAAAGATGAACACTGAAGCTTTCTTT. The full variable domain, in which reference TRBV28 and TRBJ1-1 provide the parts outside the CDR3, is DVKVTQSSRYLVKRTGEKVFLECVQDMDHENMFWYRQDPGLGLRLIYFSYDVKMKEKGDIPEGYSVSREKKERFSLILESASTNQTSMYLCASSPQEKMNTEAFFGQGTRLTVV.

The chain links TRBV5-1 to TRBJ2-1, with a possible D match to TRBD2 (6 bases). This CDR3 is 12 amino acids long. CDR1 is SGHRS, CDR2 YFSETQ, per germline. V gave up 2 bases and J gave up 9 bases, with 9 bases separating them. CDR3 residues: CASSLPGGEQFF. The DNA of the CDR3 is TGCGCCAGCAGCTTACCCGGGGGTGAGCAGTTCTTC. Based on the CDR3 plus reference TRBV5-1 and TRBJ2-1, the full variable domain is KAGVTQTPRYLIKTRGQQVTLSCSPISGHRSVSWYQQTPGQGLQFLFEYFSETQRNKGNFPGRFSGRQFSNSRSEMNVSTLELGDSALYLCASSLPGGEQFFGPGTRLTVL.

The chain joins TRBV28 to TRBJ2-2; 7 nucleotides line up with TRBD1. Trimming at V came to 2 bases and at J to 6 bases, leaving 0 bases not matched to a gene. The germline CDR1 and CDR2 sequences are MDHEN and SYDVKM. This CDR3 has 13 residues. Here the CDR3 reads CASSLGTAGELFF. DNA of the CDR3: TGTGCCAGCAGTTTAGGGACAGCCGGGGAGCTGTTTTTT.

This clone was detected a few times. The rearrangement joins TRBV28 to TRBJ1-1; D is ambiguous. V lost 5 bases and J 10 bases, leaving 8 bases between the germline ends. CDR1 and CDR2 (germline): MDHEN, SYDVKM. This CDR3 has 10 residues. The CDR3 protein is CASSHRGAFF. In DNA, the CDR3 is TGTGCCAGCAGTCATCGGGGAGCTTTCTTT.

This chain connects TRBV2 to TRBJ2-7; a weak D match, TRBD2 (6 bases). V was pared by 4 bases and J by 6 bases, with 16 bases between. In germline, CDR1 is SNHLY, CDR2 FYNNEI. The CDR3 is made up of 14 amino acids. In DNA form, the CDR3 reads TGTGCCAGCAGTGGAAACGGGAGAGGTCTCGAGCAGTACTTC. Translated: CASSGNGRGLEQYF.

The chain recombines TRBV19 with TRBJ1-4, with 8 bases aligning to TRBD1. The germline V gene has CDR1 LNHDA and CDR2 SQIVND (reference sequence). V shed 4 bases and J 7 bases; nucleotides not matched to a gene: 8. CDR3 length: 15 residues. The CDR3 sequence: CASSTLRGRSEKLFF. CDR3 bases: TGTGCCAGTAGTACCCTCAGGGGGCGTAGTGAAAAACTGTTTTTT. The entire variable domain, with the rest obtained from reference TRBV19 and TRBJ1-4, is as follows: DGGITQSPKYLFRKEGQNVTLSCEQNLNHDAMYWYRQDPGQGLRLIYYSQIVNDFQKGDIAEGYSVSREKKESFPLTVTSAQKNPTAFYLCASSTLRGRSEKLFFGSGTQLSVL.

About this clone itself: The same CDR3 arises from other DNA sequences in this sample as well. This chain joins TRBV28 and TRBJ1-5; the D gene is possibly TRBD1 (6 bases). V shed 2 bases and J shed 5 bases, with 10 bases lying between them. Germline loops: CDR1 MDHEN, CDR2 SYDVKM. The length of the CDR3 is 14 residues. The DNA of the CDR3 is TGTGCCAGCAGTTTAACTGGGGGCGATCAGCCCCAGCATTTT. Translation: CASSLTGGDQPQHF.

The rearrangement links TRBV5-1 to TRBJ2-7, with 9 bases lining up with TRBD2. There are 15 residues in the CDR3. The germline gives CDR1 SGHRS, CDR2 YFSETQ. The ends lost 0 bases at V and 5 bases at J; junction bases unmatched: 6. CDR3 nucleotide sequence: TGCGCCAGCAGCTTGGGGCTAGCGGGAATAAACGAGCAGTACTTC. It codes for CASSLGLAGINEQYF.